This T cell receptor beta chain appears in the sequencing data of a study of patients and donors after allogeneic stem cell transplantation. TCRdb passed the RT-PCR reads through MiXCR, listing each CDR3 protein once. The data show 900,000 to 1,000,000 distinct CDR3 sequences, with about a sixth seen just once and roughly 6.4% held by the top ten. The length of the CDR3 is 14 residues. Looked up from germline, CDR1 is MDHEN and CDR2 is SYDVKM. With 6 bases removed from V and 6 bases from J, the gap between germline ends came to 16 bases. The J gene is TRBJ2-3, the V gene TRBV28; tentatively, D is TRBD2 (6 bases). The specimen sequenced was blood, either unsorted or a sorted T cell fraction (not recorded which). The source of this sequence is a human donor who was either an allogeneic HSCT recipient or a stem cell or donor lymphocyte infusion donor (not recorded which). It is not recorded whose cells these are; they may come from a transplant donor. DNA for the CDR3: TGTGCCAGCAGGAGGGGAGCGGGCGGCGATACGCAGTATTTT. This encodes CASRRGAGGDTQYF. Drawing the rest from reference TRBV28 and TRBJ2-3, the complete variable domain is DVKVTQSSRYLVKRTGEKVFLECVQDMDHENMFWYRQDPGLGLRLIYFSYDVKMKEKGDIPEGYSVSREKKERFSLILESASTNQTSMYLCASRRGAGGDTQYFGPGTRLTVL.